This T cell receptor beta chain was retrieved from a study of blood T cell repertoires in COVID-19 (dated by TCRdb to 2018 to 2021). In the study overall: Samples from collaborators originated in the United States, Italy and Spain and spanned both the acute and convalescent phases of COVID-19. The prospective study material was composed of cDNA or gDNA derived from T cells, B-cell-depleted T cells, or PBMCs. Deeply sampled blood TCRbeta repertoires from subjects exposed to, actively infected with, or recovered from COVID-19 were included in the dataset. The repertoires were released in a freely available public database intended as a resource for research on the immune response to SARS-CoV-2. The samples were drawn from two sources: the first 160 participants of the ongoing ImmuneRACE study, and 1,200 or so subjects contributed by 6 global collaborators. A de-identified subject ID, COVID-19 status, age in years and sex were almost always included in the sample metadata. Where available, HLA class I and class II types were taken from metadata supplied by the sample provider and were not determined by assay-based typing.

TCRbeta CDR3 regions were amplified from genomic DNA by means of the immunoSEQ Assay, a bias-controlled multiplex PCR. The paper's data handling went like this. Within the assay, amplification of reference gene primers was used to estimate how many nucleated cells each sample contained. To quantify the absolute abundance of each unique TCRbeta CDR3 rearrangement, sequence reads were collapsed and filtered. For each sample, productive Simpson clonality was calculated as the square root of Simpson's diversity index across productive rearrangements. TCRdb took over this immuneACCESS table, retaining in-frame rearrangements with V and J assigned. Such tables are incomplete; in checked studies, under half of the missing clones stem from an unresolved V gene, and the remainder is unexplained. V, J and clone size derive from that table, while D and trimming were established from the DNA sequence. The sample table contains about 250,000 clones; only one count was recorded for approximately 84% of them. More than 3% of the sample goes to the ten largest clones.

This clone was detected only a few times. It lacks a known antigen. There are no base qualities to consult, and no much larger clone falls within one base. Points the paper makes about the study in general: Clinical and demographic metadata were provided uncurated, with the amount varying by source and participant.

Participants in the prospective study were enrolled through a virtual design, were aged roughly 18 to 95 years, and lived in about two dozen United States geographic areas. In the prospective study, participants were assigned to cohorts based on the clinical history participants reported in a screening survey and a study questionnaire. ImmuneRACE Cohort 3 recovered participants were defined by two consecutive negative NP/OP PCR tests, healthcare professional clearance, or symptom resolution. In the prospective study, whole blood, serum and a nasopharyngeal or oropharyngeal swab were collected from each participant by mobile phlebotomists. Over a roughly 2-month period, participants in the prospective study had the option of providing additional blood draws and questionnaires. Blood samples from the prospective study were shipped frozen or at room temperature prior to DNA extraction. This receptor was taken from a man aged 45-65 years who had recovered from COVID-19. Sequenced input: PBMCs or T cells enriched from blood (not recorded which).

The sequenced DNA is TGTGCCTGGAGCGGAGGACAGGGGGCAACGGATGGCTACACCTTC. Its protein reads: CAWSGGQGATDGYTF. The V and J genes are TRBV30 and TRBJ1-2, and 11 junction bases match TRBD1. The V end gives up 3 bases and the J end 6 bases, leaving 9 bases in the junction not matched to a gene. The cysteine opens and the phenylalanine closes a CDR3 of 15 amino acids. CDR3 DNA is the only sequence kept; it has 45 bases, read in frame from the first base. CDR1 and CDR2 (GTSNPN, SVGIG) derive from the germline V gene (reference sequence).